A selection of T cell receptor beta chains follows, all from one sample in a study of shared clonotypes between healthy human individuals. Measured with immunoSEQ multiplex PCR; TCRdb has only the in-frame clones, and not every one. This sample has over 1.5 million clones, with under 99% found just once. Source material: naive CD4+ T cells sorted from blood. Source of these receptors: a man aged 30-40 years in good health. The CDR3 runs from the conserved cysteine through the conserved F or W. The D gene is left open where the match is weak. Some rows have no size entry. The others give once, few or many, or a class for an expanded clone.

j_call v_call d_call clone_size cdr3_aa cdr3_nt
TRBJ2-4 TRBV9 TRBD1 NA CASSDRTGGDIQYF TGTGCCAGCAGCGATCGGACAGGGGGGGACATTCAGTACTTC
TRBJ1-5 TRBV7-2 TRBD1 once CASSLVSGGGQPQHF TGTGCCAGCAGCTTAGTATCAGGGGGCGGTCAGCCCCAGCATTTT
TRBJ1-2 TRBV5-1 NA NA CASSVTASYGYTF TGCGCCAGCAGCGTGACCGCATCCTATGGCTACACCTTC
TRBJ1-2 TRBV18 TRBD1 NA CASSPLTGPRNYGYTF TGTGCCAGCTCACCCCTGACAGGGCCGAGAAACTATGGCTACACCTTC
TRBJ1-2 TRBV29-1 NA NA CSAIPGTEGYTF TGCAGCGCCATACCCGGGACTGAAGGCTACACCTTC
TRBJ1-4 TRBV13 NA NA CASSPRWGDAGEKLFF TGTGCCAGCAGCCCTAGATGGGGGGATGCGGGTGAAAAACTGTTTTTT
TRBJ1-5 TRBV2 TRBD1 once CASRPGDSSNQPQHF TGTGCCAGCAGACCCGGGGACAGTAGCAATCAGCCCCAGCATTTT
TRBJ2-1 TRBV10-2 NA NA CATVWGDNEQFF TGCGCCACCGTATGGGGGGACAATGAGCAGTTCTTC
TRBJ2-7 TRBV11-2 TRBD2 NA CASSLAGTSGFYEQYF TGTGCCAGCAGCTTAGCCGGGACTAGCGGGTTCTACGAGCAGTACTTC
TRBJ2-7 TRBV6-1 NA once CASSEGRGRRYEQYF TGTGCCAGCAGTGAAGGGAGGGGGCGGAGGTACGAGCAGTACTTC
TRBJ2-7 TRBV28 NA NA CASSHGQTYEQYF TGTGCCAGCAGCCACGGACAGACCTACGAGCAGTACTTC
TRBJ1-2 TRBV18 NA NA CASSPPSQYGYTF TGTGCCAGCTCACCACCTTCCCAGTATGGCTACACCTTC
TRBJ2-7 TRBV15 NA once CATSRDGDHYEQYF TGTGCCACCAGCAGAGATGGGGACCACTACGAGCAGTACTTC
TRBJ2-5 TRBV7-2 NA NA CASLGAEETQYF TGTGCCTCCCTAGGAGCGGAGGAGACCCAGTACTTC
TRBJ2-6 TRBV14 NA NA CASSQDPGALGRTGANVLTF TGTGCCAGCAGCCAAGACCCCGGGGCCCTGGGACGAACTGGGGCCAACGTCCTGACTTTC
TRBJ2-7 TRBV4-1 NA NA CASSHPRGEQYF TGCGCCAGCAGCCACCCGAGGGGAGAGCAGTACTTC
TRBJ1-2 TRBV9 TRBD1 NA CASSSGQGINYGYTF TGTGCCAGCAGTTCGGGACAGGGGATTAACTATGGCTACACCTTC
TRBJ2-7 TRBV11-2 TRBD1 NA CASSSPGTGAYEQYF TGTGCCAGCAGCTCTCCCGGGACAGGCGCCTACGAGCAGTACTTC
TRBJ1-3 TRBV28 TRBD1 NA CASSPQGGSGNTIYF TGTGCCAGCAGTCCTCAGGGGGGTTCTGGAAACACCATATATTTT
TRBJ2-3 TRBV15 TRBD2 NA CATTRAGGNTDTQYF TGTGCCACAACTCGAGCGGGAGGGAACACAGATACGCAGTATTTT
TRBJ2-1 TRBV29-1 TRBD2 NA CSVGGSGGYNEQFF TGCAGCGTTGGAGGTAGCGGGGGCTACAATGAGCAGTTCTTC
TRBJ2-7 TRBV27 NA NA CASSSQGHEQYF TGTGCCAGCAGTTCCCAGGGGCACGAGCAGTACTTC
TRBJ2-2 TRBV7-6 TRBD2 NA CASSLVAGANGELFF TGTGCCAGCAGCTTAGTAGCGGGAGCTAACGGGGAGCTGTTTTTT
TRBJ2-7 TRBV30 NA NA CAWSVNWGYEQYF TGTGCCTGGAGTGTAAACTGGGGGTACGAGCAGTACTTC
TRBJ2-7 TRBV18 TRBD1 NA CASSRDRGPEQYF TGTGCCAGCTCCCGCGACAGGGGGCCCGAGCAGTACTTC
TRBJ2-7 TRBV5-1 TRBD2 NA CASSPGTSGSRTYEQYF TGCGCCAGCAGCCCCGGGACTAGCGGGAGTCGCACCTACGAGCAGTACTTC
TRBJ1-1 TRBV2 NA NA CASLRGLNTEAFF TGTGCCAGCTTACGGGGCTTGAACACTGAAGCTTTCTTT
TRBJ2-7 TRBV7-9 NA NA CASSLAEGAQTYEQYF TGTGCCAGCAGCTTAGCGGAAGGGGCCCAGACCTACGAGCAGTACTTC
TRBJ2-7 TRBV7-9 NA NA CASSSHPYEQYF TGTGCCAGCAGCTCCCACCCCTACGAGCAGTACTTC
TRBJ2-2 TRBV19 NA NA CASSKRVNTGELFF TGTGCCAGTAGTAAGCGGGTCAACACCGGGGAGCTGTTTTTT
TRBJ2-2 TRBV5-6 NA NA CASKRQIFNTGELFF TGTGCCAGCAAGCGACAGATCTTCAACACCGGGGAGCTGTTTTTT
TRBJ2-3 TRBV14 NA NA CASNLRTASTDTQYF TGTGCCAGCAATCTTAGGACAGCGAGCACAGATACGCAGTATTTT
TRBJ2-1 TRBV19 TRBD2 NA CASSIDSGTYNEQFF TGTGCCAGTAGTATAGATAGCGGGACCTACAATGAGCAGTTCTTC
TRBJ2-1 TRBV18 NA NA CASSLREWEQFF TGTGCCAGCTCACTTAGGGAATGGGAGCAGTTCTTC
TRBJ2-7 TRBV5-1 NA NA CASSLNTWGSSYEQYF TGCGCCAGCAGCTTGAATACGTGGGGTTCCTCCTACGAGCAGTACTTC
TRBJ1-1 TRBV15 NA NA CATSRDQDTEAFF TGTGCCACCAGCAGAGATCAGGACACTGAAGCTTTCTTT
TRBJ2-5 TRBV18 TRBD1 NA CASSHQTGMELGQETQYF TGTGCCAGCTCCCACCAGACAGGGATGGAATTGGGCCAAGAGACCCAGTACTTC
TRBJ1-3 TRBV5-4 NA NA CASSRTGSSGNTIYF TGTGCCAGCAGCCGTACAGGGTCTAGTGGAAACACCATATATTTT
TRBJ2-7 TRBV28 TRBD2 NA CASSPLAGGPYEQYF TGTGCCAGCAGTCCACTAGCGGGAGGACCCTACGAGCAGTACTTC
TRBJ1-5 TRBV2 NA NA CASSEGGRRSNQPQHF TGTGCCAGCAGTGAAGGCGGCAGGAGATCGAATCAGCCCCAGCATTTT
TRBJ2-7 TRBV5-1 NA once CASSLAPDGRYYEQYF TGCGCCAGCAGCTTGGCCCCTGATGGTCGGTACTACGAGCAGTACTTC
TRBJ1-1 TRBV10-2 NA NA CASSESGELAFF TGCGCCAGCAGTGAGTCCGGAGAACTAGCTTTCTTT
TRBJ2-7 TRBV5-1 NA NA CASSLDGLYEQYF TGCGCCAGCAGCTTGGACGGCCTCTACGAGCAGTACTTC
TRBJ1-4 TRBV2 NA NA CASSDPGHAEKLFF TGTGCCAGCAGCGACCCTGGACACGCTGAAAAACTGTTTTTT
TRBJ1-1 TRBV5-1 NA NA CASSLGGRNTEAFF TGCGCCAGCAGCTTGGGGGGCAGGAACACTGAAGCTTTCTTT
TRBJ2-7 TRBV28 NA NA CASSPYYEQYF TGTGCCAGCAGTCCGTACTACGAGCAGTACTTC
TRBJ1-1 TRBV7-6 TRBD1 once CASSLGSSRTGKNTEAFF TGTGCCAGCAGCTTAGGATCAAGTCGGACAGGGAAGAACACTGAAGCTTTCTTT
TRBJ1-2 TRBV18 TRBD1 NA CASSPPTGGKYGYTF TGTGCCAGCTCACCACCGACAGGGGGCAAGTATGGCTACACCTTC
TRBJ1-3 TRBV27 NA few CASKVTPHSGNTIYF TGTGCCAGCAAGGTGACACCTCACTCTGGAAACACCATATATTTT
TRBJ1-2 TRBV28 NA once CASVKAGANYGYTF TGTGCCAGCGTTAAAGCGGGGGCCAACTATGGCTACACCTTC
TRBJ1-5 TRBV7-8 TRBD1 NA CASSSGTGGQPQHF TGTGCCAGCAGTTCTGGGACAGGCGGCCAGCCCCAGCATTTT
TRBJ2-4 TRBV18 TRBD1 NA CASSPDELLRDSDLKNIQYF TGTGCCAGCTCACCAGACGAATTACTCCGGGACAGCGATTTGAAAAACATTCAGTACTTC
TRBJ2-3 TRBV18 NA NA CASSPIAVSSTDTQYF TGTGCCAGCTCACCAATAGCGGTTTCTAGCACAGATACGCAGTATTTT
TRBJ2-7 TRBV4-1 NA NA CASSRVGGTKSYEQYF TGCGCCAGCAGCCGGGTAGGCGGGACGAAGAGCTACGAGCAGTACTTC
TRBJ2-5 TRBV12-5 NA NA CASGLGRETQYF TGTGCTAGTGGCCTGGGTAGGGAGACCCAGTACTTC
TRBJ2-7 TRBV9 NA NA CASSVGWLAPYEQYF TGTGCCAGCAGCGTAGGCTGGCTAGCTCCCTACGAGCAGTACTTC
TRBJ2-7 TRBV5-1 NA NA CASSLGGQRSYEQYF TGCGCCAGCAGCTTGGGCGGACAGAGGAGCTACGAGCAGTACTTC
TRBJ2-2 TRBV28 TRBD1 NA CASTGPGSRQGELFF TGTGCCAGCACTGGACCGGGGAGTAGACAGGGTGAGCTGTTTTTT
TRBJ2-3 TRBV7-2 NA NA CASSTLAVTTDTQYF TGTGCCAGCAGCACCCTGGCGGTAACCACAGATACGCAGTATTTT
TRBJ2-1 TRBV7-9 TRBD2 NA CASSPGAGGLAGYNEQFF TGTGCCAGCAGCCCAGGGGCAGGAGGACTAGCGGGTTACAATGAGCAGTTCTTC